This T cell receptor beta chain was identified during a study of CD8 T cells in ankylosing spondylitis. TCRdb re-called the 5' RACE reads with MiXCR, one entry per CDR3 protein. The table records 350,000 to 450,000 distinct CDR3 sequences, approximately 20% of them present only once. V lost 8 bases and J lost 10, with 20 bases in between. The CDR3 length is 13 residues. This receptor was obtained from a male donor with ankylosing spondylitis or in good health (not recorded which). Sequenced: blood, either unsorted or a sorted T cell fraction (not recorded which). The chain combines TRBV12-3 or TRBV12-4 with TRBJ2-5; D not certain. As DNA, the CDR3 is TGTGCCAGCGATAGGCCCTCGATTCAGGACCAGTACTTC. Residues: CASDRPSIQDQYF.